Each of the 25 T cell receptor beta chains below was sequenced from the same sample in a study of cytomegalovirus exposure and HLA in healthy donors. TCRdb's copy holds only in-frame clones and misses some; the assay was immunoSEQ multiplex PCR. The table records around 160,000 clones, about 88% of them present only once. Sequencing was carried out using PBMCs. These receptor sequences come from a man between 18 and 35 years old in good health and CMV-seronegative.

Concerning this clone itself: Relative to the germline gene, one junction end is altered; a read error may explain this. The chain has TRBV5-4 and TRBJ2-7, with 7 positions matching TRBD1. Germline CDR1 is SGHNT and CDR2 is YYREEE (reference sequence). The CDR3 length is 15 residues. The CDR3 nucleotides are TGTGCCGGCAGCACGACCAGGGGGTACTCCTACGAGCAGTACTTC. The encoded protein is CAGSTTRGYSYEQYF.

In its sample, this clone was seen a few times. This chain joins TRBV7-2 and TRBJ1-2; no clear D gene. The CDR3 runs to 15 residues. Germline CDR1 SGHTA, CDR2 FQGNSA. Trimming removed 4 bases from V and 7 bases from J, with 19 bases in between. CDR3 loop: CASSSLGGGNRGYTF. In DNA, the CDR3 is TGTGCCAGCAGCTCCCTAGGTGGAGGGAACCGTGGCTACACCTTC.

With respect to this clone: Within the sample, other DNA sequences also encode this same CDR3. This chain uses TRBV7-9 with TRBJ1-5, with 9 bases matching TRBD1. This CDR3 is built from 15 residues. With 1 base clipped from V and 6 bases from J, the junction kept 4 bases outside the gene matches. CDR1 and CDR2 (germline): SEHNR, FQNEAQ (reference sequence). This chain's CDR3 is CASSLGTGDGQPQHF. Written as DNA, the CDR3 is TGTGCCAGCAGCTTAGGGACAGGGGACGGTCAGCCCCAGCATTTT.

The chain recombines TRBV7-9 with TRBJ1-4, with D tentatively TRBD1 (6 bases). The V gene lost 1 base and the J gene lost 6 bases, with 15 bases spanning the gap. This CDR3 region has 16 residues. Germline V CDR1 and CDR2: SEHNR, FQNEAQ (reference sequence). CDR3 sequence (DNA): TGTGCCAGCAGCTTAGATTCCCAGGGGTGGGATGAAAAACTGTTTTTT. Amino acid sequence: CASSLDSQGWDEKLFF.

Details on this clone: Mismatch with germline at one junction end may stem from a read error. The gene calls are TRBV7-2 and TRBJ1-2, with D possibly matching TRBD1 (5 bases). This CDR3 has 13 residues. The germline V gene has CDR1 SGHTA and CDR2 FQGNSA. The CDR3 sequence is CASSLEGKFAGKF. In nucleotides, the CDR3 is TGTGCCAGCAGCTTAGAGGGTAAATTCGCAGGGAAGTTC.

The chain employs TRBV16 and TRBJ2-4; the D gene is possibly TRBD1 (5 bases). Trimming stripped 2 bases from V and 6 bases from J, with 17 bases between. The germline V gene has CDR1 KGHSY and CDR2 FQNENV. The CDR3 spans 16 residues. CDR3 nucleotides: TGTGCCAGCAGCCAAACCTTGACATTAAGGGGAAACATTCAGTACTTC. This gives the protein CASSQTLTLRGNIQYF.

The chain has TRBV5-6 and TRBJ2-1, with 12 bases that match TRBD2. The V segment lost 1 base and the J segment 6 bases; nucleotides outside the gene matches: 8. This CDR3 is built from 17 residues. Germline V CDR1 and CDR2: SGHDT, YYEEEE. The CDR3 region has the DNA TGTGCCAGCAGCTTGATACGTGGACTAGCGGGATCCAATGAGCAGTTCTTC. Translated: CASSLIRGLAGSNEQFF.

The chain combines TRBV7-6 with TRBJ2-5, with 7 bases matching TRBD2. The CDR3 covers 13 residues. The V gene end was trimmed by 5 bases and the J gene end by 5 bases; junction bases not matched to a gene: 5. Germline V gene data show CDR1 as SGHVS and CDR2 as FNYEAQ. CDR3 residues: CASSRGLEETQYF. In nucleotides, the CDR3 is TGTGCCAGCAGCCGAGGACTAGAGGAGACCCAGTACTTC.

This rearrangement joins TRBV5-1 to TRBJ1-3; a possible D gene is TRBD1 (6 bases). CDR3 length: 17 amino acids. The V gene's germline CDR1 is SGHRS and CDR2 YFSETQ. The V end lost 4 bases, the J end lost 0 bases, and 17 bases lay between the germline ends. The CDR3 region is CASSRWHGGRSGNTIYF. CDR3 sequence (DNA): TGCGCCAGCAGCCGATGGCATGGGGGCCGCTCTGGAAACACCATATATTTT.

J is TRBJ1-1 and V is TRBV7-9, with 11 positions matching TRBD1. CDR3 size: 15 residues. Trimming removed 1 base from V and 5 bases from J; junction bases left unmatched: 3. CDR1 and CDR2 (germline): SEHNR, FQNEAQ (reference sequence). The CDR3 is CASSLGTGGSTEAFF. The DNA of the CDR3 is TGTGCCAGCAGCTTAGGGACAGGGGGCTCGACTGAAGCTTTCTTT.

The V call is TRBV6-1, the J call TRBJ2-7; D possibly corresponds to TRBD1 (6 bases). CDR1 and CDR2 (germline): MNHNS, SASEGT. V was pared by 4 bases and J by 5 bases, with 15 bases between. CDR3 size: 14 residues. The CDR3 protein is CASSGTAPINEQYV. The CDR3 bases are TGTGCCAGCAGTGGGACAGCCCCGATTAACGAGCAGTACGTC.

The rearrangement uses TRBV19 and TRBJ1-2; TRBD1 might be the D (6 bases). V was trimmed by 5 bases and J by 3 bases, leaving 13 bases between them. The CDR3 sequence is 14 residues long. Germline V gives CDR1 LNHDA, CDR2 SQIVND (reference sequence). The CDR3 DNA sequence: TGTGCCAGTAGTCTCAGGGGTTCCTACTATGGCTACACCTTC. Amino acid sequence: CASSLRGSYYGYTF.

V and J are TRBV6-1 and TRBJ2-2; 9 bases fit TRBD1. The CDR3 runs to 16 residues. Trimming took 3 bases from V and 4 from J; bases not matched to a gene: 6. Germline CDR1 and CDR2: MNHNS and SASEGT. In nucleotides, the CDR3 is TGTGCCAGCAGTGACCACAGGGGGCGAAGCACCGGGGAGCTGTTTTTT. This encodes CASSDHRGRSTGELFF.

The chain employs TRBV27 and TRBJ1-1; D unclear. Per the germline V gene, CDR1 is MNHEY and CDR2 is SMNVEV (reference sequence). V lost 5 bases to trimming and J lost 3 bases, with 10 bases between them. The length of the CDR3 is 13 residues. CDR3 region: CASSETHYTEAFF. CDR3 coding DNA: TGTGCCAGCAGTGAGACACATTACACTGAAGCTTTCTTT.

The CDR3 sequence is CASSPDGGQSTDTQYF. The DNA for the CDR3 is TGCGCCAGCAGCCCTGATGGGGGACAGAGCACAGATACGCAGTATTTT. The chain combines TRBV4-3 with TRBJ2-3; 7 bases are a match to TRBD1. The length of the CDR3 is 16 residues. After removal of 4 bases from V and 0 bases from J, the junction contained 7 bases not matched to a gene. CDR1 is LGHNA, CDR2 YSLEER, per germline.

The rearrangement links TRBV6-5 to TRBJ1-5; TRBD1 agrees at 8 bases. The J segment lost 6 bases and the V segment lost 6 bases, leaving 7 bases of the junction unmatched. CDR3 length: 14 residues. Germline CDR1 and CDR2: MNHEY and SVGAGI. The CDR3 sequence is CASSGQGGGQPQHF. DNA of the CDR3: TGTGCCAGCAGCGGACAGGGAGGAGGTCAGCCCCAGCATTTT.

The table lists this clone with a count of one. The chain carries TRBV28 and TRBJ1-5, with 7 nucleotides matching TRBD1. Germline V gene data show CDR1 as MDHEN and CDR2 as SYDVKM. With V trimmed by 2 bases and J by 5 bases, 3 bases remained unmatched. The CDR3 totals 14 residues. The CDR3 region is CASSLETGHQPQHF. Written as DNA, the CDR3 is TGTGCCAGCAGTTTAGAGACAGGGCATCAGCCCCAGCATTTT.

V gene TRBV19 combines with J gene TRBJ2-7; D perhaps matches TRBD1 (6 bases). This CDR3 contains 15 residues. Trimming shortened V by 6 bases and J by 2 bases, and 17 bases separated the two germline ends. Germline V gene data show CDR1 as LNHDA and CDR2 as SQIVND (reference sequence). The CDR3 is CASSQGSIRPYEQYF. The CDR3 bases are TGTGCCAGTAGCCAGGGGAGTATTCGACCCTACGAGCAGTACTTC.

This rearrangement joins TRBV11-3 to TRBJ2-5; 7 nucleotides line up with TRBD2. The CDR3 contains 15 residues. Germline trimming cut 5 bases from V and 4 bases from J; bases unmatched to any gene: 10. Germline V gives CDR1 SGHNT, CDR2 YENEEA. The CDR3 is CASSPSPGGVETQYF. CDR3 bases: TGTGCCAGCAGCCCCTCCCCGGGGGGAGTAGAGACCCAGTACTTC.

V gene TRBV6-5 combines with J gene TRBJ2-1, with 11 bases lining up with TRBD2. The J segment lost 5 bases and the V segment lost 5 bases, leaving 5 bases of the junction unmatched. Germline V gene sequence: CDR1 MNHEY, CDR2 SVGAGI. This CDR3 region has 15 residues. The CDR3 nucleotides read TGTGCCAGCAGTATAGCGGGGGGGTCGCACAATGAGCAGTTCTTC. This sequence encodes CASSIAGGSHNEQFF.

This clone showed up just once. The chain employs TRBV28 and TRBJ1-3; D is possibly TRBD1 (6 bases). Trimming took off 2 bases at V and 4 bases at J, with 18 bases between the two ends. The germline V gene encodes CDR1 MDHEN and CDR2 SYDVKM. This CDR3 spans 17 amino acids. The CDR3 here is CASSLADLGQRGNTIYF. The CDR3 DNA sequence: TGTGCCAGCAGTTTAGCGGATTTAGGACAGAGAGGAAACACCATATATTTT.

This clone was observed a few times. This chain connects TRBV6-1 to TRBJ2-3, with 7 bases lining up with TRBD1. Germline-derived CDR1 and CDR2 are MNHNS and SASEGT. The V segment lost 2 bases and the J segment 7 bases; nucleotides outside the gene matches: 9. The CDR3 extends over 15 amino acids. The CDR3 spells CASSEKGAPLYTQYF. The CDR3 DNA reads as TGTGCCAGCAGTGAAAAGGGGGCCCCCCTATATACGCAGTATTTT.

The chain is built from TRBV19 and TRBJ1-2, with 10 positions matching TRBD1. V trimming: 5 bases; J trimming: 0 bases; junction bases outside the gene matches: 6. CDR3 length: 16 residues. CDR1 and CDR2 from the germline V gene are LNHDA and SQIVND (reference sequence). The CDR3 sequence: CASSRGTGVSNYGYTF. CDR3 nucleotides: TGTGCCAGTAGTCGAGGGACAGGGGTATCTAACTATGGCTACACCTTC.

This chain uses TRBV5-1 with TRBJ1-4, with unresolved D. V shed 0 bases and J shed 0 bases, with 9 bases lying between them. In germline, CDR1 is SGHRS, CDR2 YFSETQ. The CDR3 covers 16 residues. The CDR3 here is CASSLEPFATNEKLFF. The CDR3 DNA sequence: TGCGCCAGCAGCTTGGAGCCATTTGCAACTAATGAAAAACTGTTTTTT.

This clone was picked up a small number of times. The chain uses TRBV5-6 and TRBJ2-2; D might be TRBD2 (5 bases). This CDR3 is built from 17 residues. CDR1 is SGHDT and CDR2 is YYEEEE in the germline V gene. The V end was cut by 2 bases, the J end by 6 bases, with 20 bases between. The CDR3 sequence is CASSFIGAGLNSGELFF. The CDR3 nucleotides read TGTGCCAGCAGCTTTATCGGTGCAGGACTTAATTCCGGGGAGCTGTTTTTT.